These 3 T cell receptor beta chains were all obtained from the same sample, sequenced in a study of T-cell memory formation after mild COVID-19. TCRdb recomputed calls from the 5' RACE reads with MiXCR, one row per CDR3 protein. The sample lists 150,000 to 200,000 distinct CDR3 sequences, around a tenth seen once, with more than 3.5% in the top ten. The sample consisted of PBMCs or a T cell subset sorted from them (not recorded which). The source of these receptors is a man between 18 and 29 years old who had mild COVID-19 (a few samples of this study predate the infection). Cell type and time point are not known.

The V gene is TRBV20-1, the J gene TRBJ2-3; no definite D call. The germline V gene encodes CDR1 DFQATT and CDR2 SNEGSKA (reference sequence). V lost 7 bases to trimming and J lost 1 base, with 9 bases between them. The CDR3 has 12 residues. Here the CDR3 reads CSVVSRTDTQYF. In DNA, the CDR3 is TGCAGTGTTGTGAGTCGCACAGATACGCAGTATTTT.

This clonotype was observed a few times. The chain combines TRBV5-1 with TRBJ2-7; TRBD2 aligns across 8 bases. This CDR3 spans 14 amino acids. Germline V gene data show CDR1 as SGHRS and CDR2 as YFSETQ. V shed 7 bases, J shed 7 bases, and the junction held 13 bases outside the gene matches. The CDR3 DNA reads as TGCGCCAGCGGCACCGGGGGGGCCGAGGCGGAGCAGTACGTC. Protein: CASGTGGAEAEQYV.

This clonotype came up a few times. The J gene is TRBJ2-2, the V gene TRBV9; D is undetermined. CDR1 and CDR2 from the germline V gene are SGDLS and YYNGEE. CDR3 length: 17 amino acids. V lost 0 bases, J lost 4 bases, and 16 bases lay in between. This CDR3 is CASSVAETYRVTGELFF. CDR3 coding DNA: TGTGCCAGCAGCGTAGCCGAAACATACCGCGTCACCGGGGAGCTGTTTTTT.